This T cell receptor (beta chain) derives from a study of T cells in Graves' hyperthyroidism and ophthalmopathy (dated 2019 in TCRdb). With respect to the entire study: Peripheral blood samples were taken at the time of initial diagnosis, prior to any treatment. Prospective prediction of ophthalmopathy was tested in an independent validation cohort of approximately 18 hyperthyroidism patients and 17 patients who later progressed to ophthalmopathy. The 100 discovery patients were divided at random into training and test sets in a 7:3 ratio. In addition, the study compared T-cell repertoires in thyroid tissue and in blood from five or six Graves' hyperthyroidism patients. TCR V-J signatures able to tell the groups apart were searched for in a discovery cohort of around 95 patients, of whom roughly 42 had Graves' ophthalmopathy and some 60 had stable Graves' hyperthyroidism. According to the paper, TCR Vbeta CDR3 sequencing was carried out on over 130 peripheral blood samples, which came from fewer than 50 ophthalmopathy, 75 to 80 hyperthyroidism and roughly 17 progressor patients. Once sampling was done, hyperthyroidism patients were given methimazole at a starting dose of 30 mg daily, whereas ophthalmopathy patients were given high-dose intravenous methylprednisolone.

According to the germline V gene, CDR1 reads SGHTA and CDR2 reads FQGNSA. The CDR3 spans 15 residues, from the cysteine through the phenylalanine. This entry keeps only the CDR3 DNA: 45 bases, framed from base 1. At the junction V is shortened by 3 bases and J by 4 bases, with 16 bases in between. Results and caveats for the whole study, not just this receptor: A 13 V-J signature model separated ophthalmopathy from stable hyperthyroidism, with over 85% sensitivity and 81% to 82% specificity in cross-validation and 80%/75% in testing. No statistical method was used to fix the sample size in advance, and group allocation was not hidden from the investigators. During validation, the model predicted progression to ophthalmopathy a median of around 6 months ahead of onset, with almost 71% sensitivity and less than 85% specificity. Most expanded thyroid clonotypes (frequency above 0.001) were also found in blood, which suggests that blood repertoires may mirror thyroid immune responses.

This clonotype occurred many times. The clone's antigen remains unknown. No base-level quality is on record; no much larger clone is a single base apart. The TCR beta CDR3 regions were amplified from the RNA transcripts. The TCR CDR3 was subjected to a first round of RT-PCR using the HTBI primer set and the Qiagen OneStep RT-PCR kit. The libraries were constructed in a second round of multiplex PCR and then size-selected and purified. Sequencing of the libraries was done on an Illumina HiSeq2000 using paired-end 100 bp reads. The paper's processing steps were these. SOAPnuke was used to process the raw data, throwing out any read that contained adapters or uncalled bases, had a mean Phred below 15, or lacked an exact constant-primer or identifier match. COPE v1.2.5 was used to merge high-quality paired reads, and clonotypes were defined as unique nucleotide sequences. MiTCR v1.1 was used to align clonotypes to the IMGT TRBV, TRBD and TRBJ reference segments. Analysis was restricted to V-J combinations with a frequency above 0.0001, which covered about 99% of repertoires. A TCS score was defined as the ratio between F50 (clonal expansion) and ExV (chaos), using BLOSUM62-based TCRdist between CDR3 peptides within each V-J. Welch's t-statistics and random forest reduced 500 to 650 V-J features to under 15, which were used in a naive Bayes classifier (R e1071). The public reads were reanalyzed by TCRdb: fastp trimming at Q25, MiXCR alignment, in-frame beta chains only. Entries are consolidated by CDR3 protein sequence, retaining the most common genes and DNA. For this entry, the V and J calls and clone size follow TCRdb and not the study's own pipeline. The sample contains almost 250,000 distinct CDR3 sequences, approximately 23% of them found a single time. The ten largest clones capture 30% to 40% of the sample.

Moderately to severely active disease, a Clinical Activity Score of at least 3, a NOSPECS grade of at least 4, and a duration under 3 months were present in ophthalmopathy patients. Exclusion was applied to patients with uncontrolled infections, other autoimmune diseases, pregnancy or lactation. Clinical symptoms, serum thyroxine and TRAb, thyroid ultrasound, and orbital computed tomography formed the basis for the diagnoses. PBMCs were separated from about 10 ml of fresh peripheral blood using Ficoll-Paque density gradient centrifugation. Trizol reagent was used to extract total RNA, and RNA quality was then checked on an Agilent 2100 Bioanalyzer.

The V and J genes are TRBV7-2 and TRBJ2-7; matching of 6 bases hints at TRBD2 as the D gene. The sequence was obtained from a woman between 35 and 50 years old with Graves' ophthalmopathy. Sequencing was carried out using blood. The nucleotide sequence reads TGTGCCAGCAGCTTTTCCCTAGCGAAGGGGTACGAGCAGTACTTC. This gives the protein CASSFSLAKGYEQYF.